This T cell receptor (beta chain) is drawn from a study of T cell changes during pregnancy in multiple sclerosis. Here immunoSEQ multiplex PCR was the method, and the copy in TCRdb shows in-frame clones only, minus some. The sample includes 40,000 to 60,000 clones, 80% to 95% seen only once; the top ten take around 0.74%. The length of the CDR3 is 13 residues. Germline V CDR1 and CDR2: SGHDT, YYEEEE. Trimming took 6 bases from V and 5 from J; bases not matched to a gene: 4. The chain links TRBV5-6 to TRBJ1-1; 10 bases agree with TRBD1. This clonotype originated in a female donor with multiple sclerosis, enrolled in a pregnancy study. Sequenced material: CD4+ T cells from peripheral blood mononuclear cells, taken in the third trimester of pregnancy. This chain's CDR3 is CASNRDRGTEAFF. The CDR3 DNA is TGTGCCAGCAATCGGGACAGGGGAACTGAAGCTTTCTTT.